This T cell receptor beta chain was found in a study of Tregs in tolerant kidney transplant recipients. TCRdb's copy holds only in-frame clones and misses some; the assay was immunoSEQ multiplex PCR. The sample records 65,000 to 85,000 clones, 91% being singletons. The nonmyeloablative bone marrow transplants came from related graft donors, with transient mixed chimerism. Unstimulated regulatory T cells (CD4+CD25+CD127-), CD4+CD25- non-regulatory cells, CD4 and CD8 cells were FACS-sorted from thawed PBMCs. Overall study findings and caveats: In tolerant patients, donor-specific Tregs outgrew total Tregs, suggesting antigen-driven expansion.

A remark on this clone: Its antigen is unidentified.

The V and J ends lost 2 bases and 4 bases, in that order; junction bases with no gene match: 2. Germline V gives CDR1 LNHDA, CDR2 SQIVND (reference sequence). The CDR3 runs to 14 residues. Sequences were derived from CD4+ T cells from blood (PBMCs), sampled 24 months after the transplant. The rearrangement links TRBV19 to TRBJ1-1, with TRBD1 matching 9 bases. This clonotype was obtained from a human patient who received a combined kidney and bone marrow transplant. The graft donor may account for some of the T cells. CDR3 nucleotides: TGTGCCAGTAGTATAAGACAGGGGGTCACTGAAGCTTTCTTT. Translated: CASSIRQGVTEAFF.